These T cell receptor beta chains were read from a single sample in a study of a mutant IDH1 vaccine in newly diagnosed glioma. For these TCRs, the target antigens are not known. Sequenced by immunoSEQ multiplex PCR; TCRdb stores in-frame clones only, minus some. The sample includes around 66,000 clones, 80% of them seen just once. This specimen consisted of PBMCs, obtained from a glioma patient whose treatment included an IDH1 peptide vaccine. These receptors came from a man over 45 with glioma. The CDR3 runs from the conserved cysteine through the conserved F or W. A D gene is named only where the DNA matches it firmly. The size of a clone is reported for some rows only, either as once, few or many, or as a class for expanded clones.

TRBJ2-6	TRBV19	.	.	CASRQPRSGANVLTF	TGTGCCAGTAGGCAACCTCGCTCTGGGGCCAACGTCCTGACTTTC
TRBJ2-3	TRBV6-5	TRBD2	.	CASRPGTSEEDTQYF	TGTGCCAGCAGGCCCGGAACTAGCGAGGAAGATACGCAGTATTTT
TRBJ1-1	TRBV5-5	.	.	CASRGGGTEAFF	TGTGCCAGCCGCGGGGGTGGCACTGAAGCTTTCTTT
TRBJ2-7	TRBV27	TRBD1	.	CASSQRGDRGYEQYF	TGTGCCAGCAGTCAACGAGGGGACAGGGGATACGAGCAGTACTTC
TRBJ2-1	TRBV4-3	.	.	CASSQELLGVYEQFF	TGCGCCAGCAGCCAAGAGCTCCTGGGGGTCTATGAGCAGTTCTTC
TRBJ1-1	TRBV2	.	.	CASSDPGLLNTEAFF	TGTGCCAGCAGTGACCCGGGACTCCTGAACACTGAAGCTTTCTTT
TRBJ2-3	TRBV6-4	.	.	CASRGRVAASFTDTQYF	TGTGCCAGCAGGGGCCGGGTAGCGGCTTCATTCACAGATACGCAGTATTTT
TRBJ1-2	TRBV4-1	.	.	CASSREEGYSYGYTF	TGCGCCAGCAGCCGGGAGGAGGGATACAGCTATGGCTACACCTTC
TRBJ1-6	TRBV9	TRBD1	.	CASSVGTGGSNSPLHF	TGTGCCAGCAGCGTAGGGACAGGGGGATCTAATTCACCCCTCCACTTT
TRBJ1-6	TRBV7-9	.	.	CASSTTGLLHF	TGTGCCAGCAGTACAACGGGCCTGCTCCACTTT
TRBJ1-3	TRBV6-5	TRBD1	.	CASRGQSDSGNTIYF	TGTGCCAGCAGGGGACAGTCCGACTCTGGAAACACCATATATTTT
TRBJ2-1	TRBV19	.	few	CASSIGESSYNEQFF	TGTGCCAGTAGTATCGGCGAAAGCTCCTACAATGAGCAGTTCTTC
TRBJ2-5	TRBV7-7	TRBD1	.	CASSSTGEEETQYF	TGTGCTAGCAGCTCAACAGGGGAAGAAGAGACCCAGTACTTC
TRBJ2-1	TRBV7-7	.	once	CASSLQSGARYNEQFF	TGTGCTAGCAGCTTACAGTCAGGCGCTAGGTACAATGAGCAGTTCTTC
TRBJ2-1	TRBV4-2	TRBD2	.	CASSQELAGVYEQFF	TGTGCCAGCAGCCAAGAGTTAGCGGGAGTGTATGAGCAGTTCTTC
TRBJ1-1	TRBV20-1	.	few	CSAKKNTEAFF	TGCAGTGCCAAGAAGAACACTGAAGCTTTCTTT
TRBJ2-3	TRBV5-1	TRBD1	.	CASSLGTGPPTDTQYF	TGCGCCAGCAGCTTGGGGACAGGTCCCCCCACAGATACGCAGTATTTT
TRBJ2-1	TRBV7-2	TRBD2	.	CASSSREGRLHNEQFF	TGTGCCAGCAGCTCACGGGAGGGACGATTACACAATGAGCAGTTCTTC
TRBJ1-1	TRBV14	.	.	CASTEDRGGPVLLMNTEAFF	TGTGCCAGCACCGAAGATAGGGGAGGGCCCGTACTACTCATGAACACTGAAGCTTTCTTT
TRBJ2-3	TRBV19	.	.	CASSIYGMSTDTQYF	TGTGCCAGTAGTATATACGGGATGAGCACAGATACGCAGTATTTT
TRBJ2-7	TRBV9	TRBD1	once	CASSGRGDRAYEQYF	TGTGCCAGCAGCGGCCGGGGGGACAGGGCCTACGAGCAGTACTTC
TRBJ2-3	TRBV5-4	TRBD2	.	CASSLGTSGDGTDTQYF	TGTGCCAGCAGCCTAGGGACTAGCGGGGATGGGACAGATACGCAGTATTTT
TRBJ1-1	TRBV19	.	.	CASSIGSFTEAFF	TGTGCCAGTAGTATAGGCAGCTTCACTGAAGCTTTCTTT
TRBJ1-6	TRBV9	.	.	CASSDGPSPNSPLHF	TGTGCCAGCAGCGATGGACCCTCGCCTAATTCACCCCTCCACTTT
TRBJ2-1	TRBV29-1	.	.	CSVGGGATYNEQFF	TGCAGCGTTGGAGGGGGGGCGACGTACAATGAGCAGTTCTTC
TRBJ1-1	TRBV29-1	.	few	CSAQGQNTEAFF	TGCAGCGCCCAGGGACAGAACACTGAAGCTTTCTTT
TRBJ2-6	TRBV7-2	.	.	CASSFFSGANVLTF	TGTGCCAGCAGCTTTTTCTCTGGGGCCAACGTCCTGACTTTC
TRBJ1-4	TRBV11-2	TRBD1	few	CASSYDRGDEKLFF	TGTGCCAGCAGCTACGACAGGGGGGATGAAAAACTGTTTTTT
TRBJ2-5	TRBV11-3	.	.	CASRGQGAGGGETQYF	TGTGCCAGCAGGGGACAGGGAGCGGGGGGAGGGGAGACCCAGTACTTC
TRBJ1-1	TRBV14	TRBD1	.	CASSQRDSLNTEAFF	TGTGCCAGCAGCCAGAGGGACAGCCTTAACACTGAAGCTTTCTTT
TRBJ2-7	TRBV2	.	.	CASSVAGDEQYF	TGTGCCAGCAGTGTGGCAGGGGACGAGCAGTACTTC
TRBJ1-1	TRBV30	TRBD1	few	CAWSVGTGVAFF	TGTGCCTGGAGTGTAGGGACAGGGGTTGCTTTCTTT
TRBJ2-7	TRBV5-6	TRBD1	.	CASSPSGTASSYEQYF	TGTGCCAGCAGCCCATCCGGGACAGCCAGCTCCTACGAGCAGTACTTC
TRBJ2-7	TRBV9	.	once	CASSKSQDASYEQYF	TGTGCCAGCAGCAAATCGCAAGACGCCTCCTACGAGCAGTACTTC
TRBJ2-3	TRBV14	.	once	CASTQDLGDTQYF	TGTGCCAGCACCCAGGATTTGGGGGATACGCAGTATTTT
TRBJ1-6	TRBV5-4	TRBD1	.	CASSGDRADSPLHF	TGTGCCAGCAGCGGGGACAGGGCGGATTCACCCCTCCACTTT
TRBJ2-7	TRBV11-2	.	.	CASSLVQGPPDEQYF	TGTGCCAGCAGCTTAGTACAGGGACCCCCCGACGAGCAGTACTTC
TRBJ2-7	TRBV6-5	.	.	CASSLRPSYYEQYF	TGTGCCAGCAGTCTCCGACCGTCCTATTACGAGCAGTACTTC
TRBJ1-3	TRBV20-1	.	once	CSARSGNTIYF	TGCAGTGCTAGAAGCGGAAACACCATATATTTT
TRBJ1-2	TRBV5-1	.	.	CASSPRISGSGYTF	TGCGCCAGCAGCCCTAGGATCAGCGGGTCCGGCTACACCTTC
TRBJ2-6	TRBV27	TRBD1	.	CASGSGQGKSGANVLTF	TGTGCCAGTGGTTCCGGACAGGGAAAATCTGGGGCCAACGTCCTGACTTTC
TRBJ2-6	TRBV18	TRBD1	.	CASRQGAGANVLTF	TGTGCCAGTCGACAGGGCGCTGGGGCCAACGTCCTGACTTTC